The present TCR beta chain was sequenced within a study of T cell responses to AZD1222 COVID-19 vaccine. As for the study in general: Analyses pooled second doses at about 4 or about 12 weeks.

Trimming took off 4 bases at V and 15 bases at J, with 26 bases between the two ends. The CDR3 is 15 amino acids. Germline V lookup: CDR1 SGHNT, CDR2 YYREEE (reference sequence). Sequencing used immunoSEQ multiplex PCR; TCRdb keeps in-frame clones, though not all of them. The sample yields roughly 100,000 clones, 85% to 90% seen once. V usage is TRBV5-4 and J usage is TRBJ2-1, with D possibly matching TRBD2 (7 bases). The receptor's source is an adult in good health. Sequenced material: peripheral blood, taken on day 0 of AZD1222 vaccination. The CDR3, as DNA: TGTGCCAGCAGCCGGGGGGCGGGTGGTGGGTCGGATCCGTTCTTC. Translating it yields CASSRGAGGGSDPFF. The full variable domain, its missing parts supplied by reference TRBV5-4 and TRBJ2-1, is ETGVTQSPTHLIKTRGQQVTLRCSSQSGHNTVSWYQQALGQGPQFIFQYYREEENGRGNFPPRFSGLQFPNYSSELNVNALELDDSALYLCASSRGAGGGSDPFFGPGTRLTVL.